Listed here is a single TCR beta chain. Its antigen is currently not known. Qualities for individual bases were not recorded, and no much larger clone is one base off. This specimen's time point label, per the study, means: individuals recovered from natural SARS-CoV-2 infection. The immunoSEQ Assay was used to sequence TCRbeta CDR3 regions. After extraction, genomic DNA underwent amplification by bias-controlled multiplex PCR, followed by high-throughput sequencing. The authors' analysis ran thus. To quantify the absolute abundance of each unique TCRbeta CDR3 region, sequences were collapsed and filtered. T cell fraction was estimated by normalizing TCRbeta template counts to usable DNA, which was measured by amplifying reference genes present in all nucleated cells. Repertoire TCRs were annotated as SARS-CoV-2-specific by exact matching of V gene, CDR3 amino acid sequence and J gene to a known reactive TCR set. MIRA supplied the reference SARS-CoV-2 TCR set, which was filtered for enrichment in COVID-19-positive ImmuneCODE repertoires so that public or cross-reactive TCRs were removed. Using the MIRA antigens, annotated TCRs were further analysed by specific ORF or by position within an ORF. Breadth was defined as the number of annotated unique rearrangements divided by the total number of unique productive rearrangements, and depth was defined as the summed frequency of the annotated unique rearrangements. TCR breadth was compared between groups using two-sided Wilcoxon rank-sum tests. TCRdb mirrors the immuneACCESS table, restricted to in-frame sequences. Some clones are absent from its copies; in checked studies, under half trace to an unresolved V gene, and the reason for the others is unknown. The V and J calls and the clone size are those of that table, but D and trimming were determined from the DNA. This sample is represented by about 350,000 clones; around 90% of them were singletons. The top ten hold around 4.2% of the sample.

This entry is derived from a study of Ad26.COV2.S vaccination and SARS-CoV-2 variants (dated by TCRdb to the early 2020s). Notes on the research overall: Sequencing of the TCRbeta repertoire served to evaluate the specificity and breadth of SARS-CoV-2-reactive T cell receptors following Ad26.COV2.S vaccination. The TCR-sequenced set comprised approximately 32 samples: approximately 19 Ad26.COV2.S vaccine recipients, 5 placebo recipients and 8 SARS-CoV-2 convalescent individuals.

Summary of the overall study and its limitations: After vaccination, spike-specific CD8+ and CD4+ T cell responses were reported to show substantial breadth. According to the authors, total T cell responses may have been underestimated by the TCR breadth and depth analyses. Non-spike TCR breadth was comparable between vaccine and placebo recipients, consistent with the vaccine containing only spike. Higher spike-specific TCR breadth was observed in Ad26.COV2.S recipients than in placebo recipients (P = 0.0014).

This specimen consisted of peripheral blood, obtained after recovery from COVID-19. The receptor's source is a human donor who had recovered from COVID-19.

CDR3 region: CASSQALGQPQHF. The nucleotide sequence reads TGCGCCAGCAGCCAAGCTCTCGGGCAGCCCCAGCATTTT. This receptor chain uses TRBV4-1 and TRBJ1-5; a confident D gene designation cannot be given. CDR1 and CDR2, looked up from the germline V gene, are MGHRA and YSYEKL. The junction carries 8 bases between V and J, which are trimmed by 1 base and 7 bases respectively. The CDR3 has 13 amino acids, counting the end cysteine and phenylalanine. Kept here is only the CDR3 DNA, which spans 39 bases and is read in frame from base 1.